A selection of T cell receptor beta chains follows, all from one sample in a study of early T cells in non-severe SARS-CoV-2 infection. TCRdb reprocessed the 5' RACE reads via MiXCR and lists one record per CDR3 protein. The data hold just over 95,000 distinct CDR3 sequences, with about 10% observed a single time. The sample consisted of whole blood. The receptor source for this set is an adult who was a healthcare worker with PCR-confirmed SARS-CoV-2 infection or an uninfected control (not recorded which). The CDR3 runs from the conserved cysteine through the conserved F or W. A D gene is named only where the DNA matches it firmly. Only part of the rows carry a size: once, few, many, or a class if the clone is expanded.

J gene	D gene	clone size	V gene	CDR3 DNA	CDR3 protein
TRBJ1-5	NA	many	TRBV28	TGTGCCAGCAGTCCCCCGGACAGACCCAATCAGCCCCAGCATTTT	CASSPPDRPNQPQHF
TRBJ2-1	NA	NA	TRBV6-5	TGTGCCAGCGGACTTCCTGAGCAGTTCTTC	CASGLPEQFF
TRBJ2-3	TRBD2	NA	TRBV7-2	TGTGCCAGCAGCTTCAGACTAGCCGCAGATACGCAGTATTTT	CASSFRLAADTQYF
TRBJ2-1	TRBD2	many	TRBV11-2	TGTGCCAGCATCCGGACTAGGGAGTACAATGAGCAGTTCTTC	CASIRTREYNEQFF
TRBJ1-5	NA	NA	TRBV28	TGTGCCAGCACCCTAGGGCAGGGACTCCCATATAGCAATCAGCCCCAGCATTTT	CASTLGQGLPYSNQPQHF
TRBJ1-6	NA	NA	TRBV4-1	TGCGCCAGCAGCCTGGACGGAAATTCACCCCTCCACTTT	CASSLDGNSPLHF
TRBJ2-6	NA	NA	TRBV5-1	TGCGCCAGCGCCCTGGGGGCTGGGGCCAACGTCCTGACTTTC	CASALGAGANVLTF
TRBJ1-1	TRBD1	many	TRBV11-1	TGTGCCAGCAGTCGTGGGACAGGGGTGACCTATAGCCCTGAAGCTTTCTTT	CASSRGTGVTYSPEAFF
TRBJ2-1	TRBD2	few	TRBV28	TGTGCCAGCAGTGGGACTAGCAAGTACAATGAGCAGTTCTTC	CASSGTSKYNEQFF
TRBJ2-7	NA	NA	TRBV27	TGTGCCAGCCCTAAAGGGGCAGGAGACGAGCAGTACTTC	CASPKGAGDEQYF
TRBJ2-3	TRBD2	few	TRBV5-1	TGCGCCAGCAGCCTACAGACGAGCGGGAGGATAGATACGCAGTATTTT	CASSLQTSGRIDTQYF
TRBJ1-2	NA	NA	TRBV5-4	TGTGCCAGCAGCTTTTTCGCTCCGAGCTATGGCTACACCTTC	CASSFFAPSYGYTF
TRBJ2-7	NA	NA	TRBV7-3	TGTGCCAGCAGCTCTACGCCGGGACTGGCCTACGAGCAGTACTTC	CASSSTPGLAYEQYF
TRBJ1-1	NA	few	TRBV5-1	TGCGCCAGCAGCCCGACCGGGACCCGAACGCGTGAAGCTTTCTTT	CASSPTGTRTREAFF
TRBJ2-1	NA	many	TRBV14	TGTGCCAGCAGCCCAGCCCTAGGCTTCTACAATGAGCAGTTCTTC	CASSPALGFYNEQFF
TRBJ2-7	NA	few	TRBV28	TGTGCCAGCAGTTTATACGGGAGCACCTACGAGCAGTACTTC	CASSLYGSTYEQYF
TRBJ2-1	TRBD2	NA	TRBV6-5	TGTGCCAGCAGATTACGGGGTAGCGGGAGGTACAATGAGCAGTTCTTC	CASRLRGSGRYNEQFF
TRBJ2-1	TRBD2	few	TRBV7-8	TGTGCCAGCAGCACCTTAGCGGGAGGAGGAAAAAATGAGCAGTTCTTC	CASSTLAGGGKNEQFF
TRBJ2-2	NA	once	TRBV11-3	TGTGTCAGCAGCTCCTGGTCCGAGAACACCGGGGAGCTGTTTTTT	CVSSSWSENTGELFF
TRBJ2-1	NA	NA	TRBV7-9	TGTGCCAGCAGCTTTCTCCTTATCCGGACTTTCAATGAGCAGTTCTTC	CASSFLLIRTFNEQFF
TRBJ2-2	NA	NA	TRBV5-4	TGTGCCAGCAGCTTTGGGTCTATCACAGGGAGGGGGGAGCTGTTTTTT	CASSFGSITGRGELFF
TRBJ2-3	NA	many	TRBV20-1	TGCAGTGCTAGCGGGGCACGCGCGGATACGCAGTATTTT	CSASGARADTQYF
TRBJ1-3	NA	few	TRBV20-1	TGCAGTGCTAGAGATCCGGGAAACACCATATATTTT	CSARDPGNTIYF
TRBJ1-6	NA	NA	TRBV7-9	TGTGCCAGCAGCCGTCAGGGTCGGAATTCACCCCTCCACTTT	CASSRQGRNSPLHF
TRBJ2-2	NA	few	TRBV29-1	TGCAGCGCCACGAACACCGGGGAGCTGTTTTTT	CSATNTGELFF
TRBJ2-7	NA	few	TRBV10-3	TGTGCCATCAGCGCTACAAGGGCCCAAGAGCAGTACTTC	CAISATRAQEQYF
TRBJ1-2	NA	many	TRBV20-1	TGCAGTGCTAGTTCCGGGTATGGCTACACCTTC	CSASSGYGYTF
TRBJ1-2	NA	NA	TRBV30	TGTGCCTGGGGGACAACCAACTATGGCTACACCTTC	CAWGTTNYGYTF
TRBJ1-1	TRBD1	NA	TRBV5-6	TGTGCCAGCGCATTACAGGGGGACACTGAAGCTTTCTTT	CASALQGDTEAFF
TRBJ1-1	NA	many	TRBV10-2	TGCGCCAGCAGTGACATACCGCGTTTGGGGGCGGTAAACACTGAAGCTTTCTTT	CASSDIPRLGAVNTEAFF
TRBJ2-2	TRBD2	NA	TRBV13	TGTGCCAGCAGCTCCTCATGGCGGCTAGCGGATTCGAACACCGGGGAGCTGTTTTTT	CASSSSWRLADSNTGELFF
TRBJ2-3	NA	NA	TRBV20-1	TGCAGTGCTACTCGAGAGCCAGATACGCAGTATTTT	CSATREPDTQYF
TRBJ1-2	NA	many	TRBV27	TGTGCCAGCACTTTAGATGGCTACACCTTC	CASTLDGYTF
TRBJ1-1	NA	once	TRBV5-4	TGTACCAGCAGCTTGACAGGCGGGGGCACTGAAGCTTTCTTT	CTSSLTGGGTEAFF
TRBJ2-2	TRBD2	NA	TRBV7-8	TGTGCCAGCAGCTTAGTCACTAGCGGCACCGGGGAGCTGTTTTTT	CASSLVTSGTGELFF
TRBJ1-2	NA	NA	TRBV29-1	TGCAGCGTTGTAACAGGCGACTATGGCTACACCTTC	CSVVTGDYGYTF
TRBJ2-2	NA	NA	TRBV2	TGTGCCAGCAGGGTAAACACCGGGGAGCTGTTTTTT	CASRVNTGELFF
TRBJ1-1	NA	NA	TRBV2	TGTGCCAGCAGTGAAGGTTACAGCCCCACTGAAGCTTTCTTT	CASSEGYSPTEAFF
TRBJ2-7	NA	once	TRBV6-5	TGTGCCAGCAGTTACATAGGGCCCTACGAGCAGTACTTC	CASSYIGPYEQYF
TRBJ1-4	NA	NA	TRBV5-1	TGCGCCAGCAGCTTGGGAAAGGGACGTCTCGAAAAACTGTTTTTT	CASSLGKGRLEKLFF
TRBJ2-1	NA	NA	TRBV18	TGTGCCAGCTCATCGACCGGGGGCTACAATGAGCAGTTCTTC	CASSSTGGYNEQFF
TRBJ1-1	TRBD1	few	TRBV29-1	TGCAGCGTTGAGGGAGGACAGGGGGCGGGGAACACTGAAGCTTTCTTT	CSVEGGQGAGNTEAFF
TRBJ2-7	NA	many	TRBV9	TGTGCCAGCAGCGTGGGTAGTAGCACCGCCTACGAGCAGTACTTC	CASSVGSSTAYEQYF
TRBJ1-3	NA	few	TRBV6-9	TGTGCCAGCAGTAATGACACCATATATTTT	CASSNDTIYF
TRBJ2-3	TRBD2	NA	TRBV28	TGTGCCAGCAGTTTATACTCCCGACTAGCTGAAAGCACAGATACGCAGTATTTT	CASSLYSRLAESTDTQYF
TRBJ2-2	NA	NA	TRBV20-1	TGCAGTGCTAGAGCCCCTGGGACACCGGACTATTACACCGGGGAGCTGTTTTTT	CSARAPGTPDYYTGELFF
TRBJ2-5	NA	NA	TRBV14	TGTGCCAGCAGCCAGATGATTGAGACCCAGTACTTC	CASSQMIETQYF
TRBJ1-6	NA	few	TRBV11-2	TGTGCCAGCAGTAGGGAGGGGGATTCACCCCTCCACTTT	CASSREGDSPLHF
TRBJ2-3	TRBD2	few	TRBV10-1	TGCGCCAGCAGTGAACGACTAGCGGGTAGCACAGATACGCAGTATTTT	CASSERLAGSTDTQYF
TRBJ2-5	NA	many	TRBV5-1	TGCGCCAGCAGCTTGGAGACTTTAGGGTGGACCCAGTACTTC	CASSLETLGWTQYF
TRBJ1-5	NA	many	TRBV16	TGTGCCAGCAGCCAATGGGTCTTCAATCAGCCCCAGCATTTT	CASSQWVFNQPQHF
TRBJ2-2	TRBD2	NA	TRBV7-6	TGTGCCAGCAGCAACCCCCCGGGACTAGGGAACACCGGGGAGCTGTTTTTT	CASSNPPGLGNTGELFF
TRBJ1-2	NA	few	TRBV25-1	TGTGCCAGCAGTTCTGGGGACCGGAAGGGCTACACCTTC	CASSSGDRKGYTF
TRBJ2-5	NA	NA	TRBV9	TGTGCCAGCAGCGTAGCAGGCCTGGTGGAGGAGACCCAGTACTTC	CASSVAGLVEETQYF
TRBJ1-4	NA	NA	TRBV15	TGTGCCACCAGCAGAGACAGGGGCAGTGAAAAACTGTTTTTT	CATSRDRGSEKLFF
TRBJ1-2	TRBD1	NA	TRBV7-2	TGTGCCAGCAGCCCCGGGACAGGGGCGGGCTATGGCTACACCTTC	CASSPGTGAGYGYTF
TRBJ2-1	TRBD2	many	TRBV12-5	TGTGCTAGTGCTAACAAAGAGGGACTAGCGGACAATGAGCAGTTCTTC	CASANKEGLADNEQFF